This T cell receptor beta chain was obtained from a study of Graves' ophthalmopathy and Graves' hyperthyroidism. V dropped 2 bases and J dropped 1 base, with 9 bases sitting between them. CDR3 length: 16 amino acids. Germline V gene data show CDR1 as SEHNR and CDR2 as FQNEAQ (reference sequence). Notes on the study in general: Thyroid clonotypes that were expanded above 0.001 frequency mostly also appeared in blood.

RNA served as the template for amplifying TCR beta CDR3 regions. Following a first-round RT-PCR that used HTBI primers, a second-round multiplex PCR was carried out. Using its own MiXCR run on the multiplex PCR reads, TCRdb lists one record per CDR3 protein. Of 200,000 to 250,000 distinct CDR3 sequences in the sample, 40% to 50% are singletons; the top ten hold about 45%. This clonotype was picked up a small number of times. Its antigen is not known. The rearrangement joins TRBV7-9 to TRBJ2-6; D is unresolved. Sequenced material: peripheral blood. This receptor was taken from an adult man with Graves' ophthalmopathy. In DNA form, the CDR3 reads TGTGCCAGCAGCTTAACGTTCGGGTCTGGGGCCAACGTCCTGACTTTC. Translation gives CASSLTFGSGANVLTF.